The 10 T cell receptor beta chains in this list originate from one sample, sequenced in a study of T cell changes during pregnancy in multiple sclerosis. Some clones are missing from TCRdb's copy, which holds only in-frame ones; the method was immunoSEQ multiplex PCR. This sample carries 90,000 to 120,000 clones, 90% to 95% of them seen once, and the ten largest clones take 0.9%. Sequenced material: peripheral blood, taken before pregnancy. The receptor set was obtained from a female donor with multiple sclerosis, enrolled in a pregnancy study.

This chain connects TRBV29-1 to TRBJ1-1; D gene uncertain. CDR1 SQVTM and CDR2 ANQGSEA come from the germline V gene. Trimming stripped 3 bases from V and 1 base from J, with 9 bases between. This CDR3 contains 13 residues. The CDR3 loop reads CSVEEGWNTEAFF. Here the CDR3 DNA reads TGCAGCGTTGAGGAGGGTTGGAACACTGAAGCTTTCTTT.

The chain links TRBV28 to TRBJ2-6; 10 nucleotides line up with TRBD1. The CDR3 has 19 amino acids. Per germline, CDR1 MDHEN and CDR2 SYDVKM. With 1 base clipped from V and 0 bases from J, the junction kept 6 bases outside the gene matches. CDR3 amino acids: CASSLYPTGGLSGANVLTF. Written as DNA, the CDR3 is TGTGCCAGCAGTTTATACCCGACAGGGGGCCTCTCTGGGGCCAACGTCCTGACTTTC.

This clone was seen just once. In DNA form, the CDR3 reads TGTGCTAGTGGTCGACTACTAGCGGGAGCCCCAGATACGCAGTATTTT. Its protein is CASGRLLAGAPDTQYF. This chain links TRBV12-5 with TRBJ2-3, with 11 bases aligning to TRBD2. With 5 bases clipped from V and 4 bases from J, the junction kept 8 bases outside the gene matches. CDR3 length: 16 residues. CDR1 LGHNT and CDR2 FRNRAP come from the germline V gene.

The V gene is TRBV7-9, the J gene TRBJ1-4, with 8 bases lining up with TRBD1. This CDR3 is built from 15 residues. V was pared by 5 bases and J by 6 bases, with 8 bases of the junction left unmatched. Germline V gene lookup returns CDR1 SEHNR and CDR2 FQNEAQ (reference sequence). The CDR3 is CASSASTGADEKLFF. Written as DNA, the CDR3 is TGTGCCAGCAGCGCCTCGACAGGGGCGGATGAAAAACTGTTTTTT.

This clone was picked up one time. The chain employs TRBV4-1 and TRBJ2-7, with a possible D match to TRBD2 (6 bases). This CDR3 contains 16 residues. Trimming removed 3 bases from V and 0 bases from J, with 15 bases in between. The germline V gene encodes CDR1 MGHRA and CDR2 YSYEKL. The CDR3 here is CASSQGTGTRSYEQYF. The CDR3 nucleotides read TGCGCCAGCAGCCAGGGTACCGGGACTCGCTCCTACGAGCAGTACTTC.

This chain uses TRBV28 with TRBJ1-1, with D possibly TRBD1 on 6 matching bases. Trimming left V 4 bases short and J 3 bases short, with 12 bases between. Germline assignment: CDR1 MDHEN and CDR2 SYDVKM. This CDR3 region has 14 residues. The chain's CDR3 is CASSYDRSHTEAFF. The CDR3 DNA is TGTGCCAGCAGTTACGACAGGTCACACACTGAAGCTTTCTTT.

A remark on this clone: Its ends do not fully match the called genes, so a read error is possible. V and J are TRBV6-5 and TRBJ2-5, with 9 bases lining up with TRBD1. CDR1 is MNHEY, CDR2 SVGAGI, per germline. CDR3 length: 13 residues. The DNA of the CDR3 is TGTGCCAGCAGTTACTCGCGGGACAGGGTCTTGGACTTC. Residues: CASSYSRDRVLDF.

This chain links TRBV9 with TRBJ1-1; D not certain. This CDR3 has 14 residues. Trimming stripped 0 bases from V and 3 bases from J, with 9 bases between. Germline V gives CDR1 SGDLS, CDR2 YYNGEE. CDR3 region: CASSVGNGDTEAFF. DNA for the CDR3: TGTGCCAGCAGCGTAGGAAACGGGGACACTGAAGCTTTCTTT.

This rearrangement joins TRBV11-2 to TRBJ1-2; D gene unclear. V was cut by 4 bases and J by 8 bases, with 8 bases left in between. Germline V CDR1 and CDR2: SGHAT, FQNNGV. The CDR3 is 11 residues long. The CDR3 region has the DNA TGTGCCAGCAGCTCACTCCGCGGCTACACCTTC. Protein sequence: CASSSLRGYTF.

The rearrangement uses TRBV30 and TRBJ1-3, with 7 bases aligning to TRBD1. Germline CDR1 GTSNPN, CDR2 SVGIG (reference sequence). The trim removed 4 bases at V and 0 bases at J, leaving 3 bases unmatched. The CDR3 consists of 14 residues. The CDR3, as DNA: TGTGCCTGGAAAGGGGACAGCTCTGGAAACACCATATATTTT. Encoded protein: CAWKGDSSGNTIYF.